A selection of T cell receptor beta chains follows, all from one sample in a study of Ad26.COV2.S vaccination and SARS-CoV-2 variants. Only in-frame clones appear in the TCRdb table, and some are missing; sequencing was by immunoSEQ multiplex PCR. The sample consists of around 400,000 clones, 89% of them appearing once. The sequenced sample was peripheral blood, obtained in a trial of Ad26.COV2.S vaccine versus placebo. The source of these receptors is a person between 18 and 59 years old who received the Ad26.COV2.S COVID-19 vaccine or a placebo. CDR3s include the opening cysteine and the closing phenylalanine or tryptophan.

j_gene	v_gene	CDR3aa
TRBJ2-2	TRBV14	CASSRRTGLNTGELFF
TRBJ2-1	TRBV15	CATSRVTRDNEQFF
TRBJ1-3	TRBV28	CASSLPGTGNTIYF
TRBJ2-6	TRBV14	CASSPLTGTGASGANVLTF
TRBJ2-2	TRBV5-4	CASSPEGQGAHTGELFF
TRBJ1-2	TRBV19	CASSIEGRNYGYTF
TRBJ2-5	TRBV6-5	CASSYSGTEEQETQYF
TRBJ1-4	TRBV28	CASSTPLMREKLFF
TRBJ1-6	TRBV5-1	CASSLETGESPLHF
TRBJ2-7	TRBV6-1	CASRPGQLSYEQYF
TRBJ2-7	TRBV6-2/TRBV6-3	CASSTGRASYEQYF
TRBJ1-2	TRBV18	CASSPPGQSNYGYTF
TRBJ1-2	TRBV5-4	CASSLIGGHNYGYTF
TRBJ1-1	TRBV5-1	CASSQLQGRASAAFF
TRBJ2-7	TRBV19	CASSMFWGQNEQYF
TRBJ2-7	TRBV10-3	CAIRGDRGIPYEQYF
TRBJ2-7	TRBV19	CASSIGSGTGVVYEQYF
TRBJ2-1	TRBV27	CASSFSGLDNEQFF
TRBJ2-1	TRBV19	CASSPAGAGSSYNEQFF
TRBJ2-1	TRBV19	CASSLSHRKDSLNEQFF
TRBJ2-1	TRBV5-5	CASSPGEASGYNEQFF
TRBJ2-1	TRBV5-1	CASSPSANEQFF
TRBJ1-1	TRBV5-1	CASRGGLNTEAFF
TRBJ1-6	TRBV3-1/TRBV3-2	CASSQDRGLGNSPLHF
TRBJ1-4	TRBV5-6	CASSLAGSTGGLFF
TRBJ1-5	TRBV10-1	CASIGGRGHSNQPQHF
TRBJ1-4	TRBV4-3	CASSQEAGEGVYEKLFF
TRBJ2-7	TRBV19	CASSRQGWTSEQYF
TRBJ2-3	TRBV5-6	CASSGGEEEGHGTDTQYF
TRBJ2-7	TRBV28	CASSRGLAGGSGEQYF
TRBJ2-1	TRBV5-4	CASSLIRGSDGEFF
TRBJ1-2	TRBV10-3	CAISPRTGGDLGGYTF
TRBJ2-2	TRBV7-9	CASSSDRSELFF
TRBJ2-1	TRBV7-2	CASSSRGQANEQFF
TRBJ2-4	TRBV29-1	CSVEDHGQGGNIQYF